This record covers a single T cell receptor beta chain. The antigen is unknown. This entry comes from a study of Tregs in tolerant kidney transplant recipients. Broader study findings: The most relevant donor-specific Treg TCRbeta repertoire apparently came from expansion with activated donor B cells. The small number of patients limits these findings pending further validation.

V lost 5 bases and J lost 7; bases outside the gene matches: 14. The CDR3 is 16 residues long. CDR1 and CDR2 (germline): SEHNR, FQNEAQ (reference sequence). Sequenced by immunoSEQ multiplex PCR; TCRdb stores in-frame clones only, minus some. The sample has around 50,000 clones, around 88% seen once; the top ten hold less than 5.5%. The clonotype originates from a human donor in good health. The sequenced sample consisted of CD4+ T cells from blood. The chain combines TRBV7-9 with TRBJ1-2; 9 bases fit TRBD1. The CDR3 spells CASSRSGTGTAFGYTF. The CDR3 nucleotides are TGTGCCAGCAGCCGGTCTGGGACAGGGACAGCCTTTGGCTACACCTTC.